Sequencing of this T cell receptor (beta chain) was carried out in a study of CD8+CD57+ T cells in acquired aplastic anemia. Looking at the study overall: Sorted CD4+ and CD8+ cell DNA averaged around 3 ug.

This clonotype has a count of ten or more. TCR beta VDJ combinations and CDR3 sequences were profiled from genomic DNA. TCRdb re-called the reads through MiXCR, storing one row per CDR3 protein. The sample includes 250,000 to 350,000 distinct CDR3 sequences, approximately 57% seen only once; the top ten take 8%. Germline V gives CDR1 SGHAT, CDR2 FQNNGV. CDR3 length: 17 amino acids. Unmatched junction bases numbered 6, after V lost 1 base and J lost 4 bases. The TCR comes from a human donor with severe aplastic anemia or a healthy control (not recorded which). The sequencing sample was made of sorted CD4+, CD8+, or CD8+CD57+ T cells (not recorded which) from PBMCs. This chain connects TRBV11-2 to TRBJ2-1; 11 bases line up with TRBD2. CDR3 in DNA: TGTGCCAGCAGCTTAGCCCCTAGCGGGGGGTCTTACAATGAGCAGTTCTTC. Translating it yields CASSLAPSGGSYNEQFF.